The 7 T cell receptor beta chains reported below all come from one sample, sequenced in a study of T cell responses to AZD1222 COVID-19 vaccine. TCRdb keeps only in-frame clones here, not all; method: immunoSEQ multiplex PCR. The profile covers about 140,000 clones, with 90% to 95% appearing a single time and 3.6% taken by the ten largest. Source: peripheral blood, taken 28 days after the second AZD1222 dose. Receptor source: an adult who received the AZD1222 COVID-19 vaccine.

The rearrangement joins TRBV6-2 or TRBV6-3 to TRBJ2-6; 7 bases fit TRBD1. This CDR3 has 16 residues. V lost 4 bases and J lost 13; bases outside the gene matches: 16. Per the germline V gene, CDR1 is MNHEY and CDR2 is SVGEGT. The CDR3 nucleotides read TGTGCCAGCAGTTCGGGACAGCGTTCAAGGTGGTGGGTCCTGACTTTC. This encodes CASSSGQRSRWWVLTF.

This chain joins TRBV7-9 and TRBJ2-3; TRBD1 aligns across 9 bases. The trim removed 4 bases at V and 4 bases at J, leaving 6 bases unmatched. Germline CDR1 reads SEHNR; CDR2 reads FQNEAQ (reference sequence). CDR3 length: 15 residues. The CDR3 region has the DNA TGTGCCAGCAGCTCCCGGACAGGGGAAGCAGATACGCAGTATTTT. Translating gives CASSSRTGEADTQYF.

This chain connects TRBV9 to TRBJ2-1; TRBD2 matches at 11 bases. The CDR3 totals 17 residues. V lost 0 bases and J lost 5; bases outside the gene matches: 7. The germline V gene has CDR1 SGDLS and CDR2 YYNGEE. CDR3 amino acids: CASSVVKRLAGNNEQFF. CDR3 bases: TGTGCCAGCAGCGTAGTCAAGAGACTAGCGGGAAACAATGAGCAGTTCTTC.

This chain connects TRBV30 to TRBJ1-1, with D unresolved. Germline lookup yields CDR1 GTSNPN and CDR2 SVGIG (reference sequence). Trimming removed 1 base at V and 11 bases at J, with 8 bases between. There are 10 residues in the CDR3. This CDR3 is CAWSDKRAFF. For the CDR3, the DNA is TGTGCCTGGAGTGACAAAAGGGCTTTCTTT.

V usage is TRBV5-8 and J usage is TRBJ2-7, with D perhaps TRBD1 (5 bases). CDR3 size: 15 residues. Per germline, CDR1 SGHTS and CDR2 YDEGEE. With 5 bases removed from V and 6 bases from J, the gap between germline ends came to 21 bases. DNA for the CDR3: TGTGCCAGCAGTAACCTCCAGGGCTTGAGTCTCGAGCAGTACTTC. Protein product: CASSNLQGLSLEQYF.

The chain carries TRBV28 and TRBJ2-7; D is undetermined. The CDR3 is made up of 12 amino acids. V gave up 8 bases and J gave up 2 bases, with 10 bases separating them. Germline CDR1 MDHEN, CDR2 SYDVKM. The CDR3 region is CASRKGPYEQYF. CDR3 bases: TGTGCCAGCCGGAAGGGTCCCTACGAGCAGTACTTC.

The chain is built from TRBV7-2 and TRBJ1-5; the D is unclear. CDR1 is SGHTA and CDR2 is FQGNSA in the germline V gene. The CDR3 has 15 amino acids. Trimming removed 5 bases at V and 2 bases at J, with 13 bases between. The CDR3 sequence: CASSGERSGNQPQHF. Here the CDR3 DNA reads TGTGCCAGCAGCGGCGAACGGTCTGGCAATCAGCCCCAGCATTTT.